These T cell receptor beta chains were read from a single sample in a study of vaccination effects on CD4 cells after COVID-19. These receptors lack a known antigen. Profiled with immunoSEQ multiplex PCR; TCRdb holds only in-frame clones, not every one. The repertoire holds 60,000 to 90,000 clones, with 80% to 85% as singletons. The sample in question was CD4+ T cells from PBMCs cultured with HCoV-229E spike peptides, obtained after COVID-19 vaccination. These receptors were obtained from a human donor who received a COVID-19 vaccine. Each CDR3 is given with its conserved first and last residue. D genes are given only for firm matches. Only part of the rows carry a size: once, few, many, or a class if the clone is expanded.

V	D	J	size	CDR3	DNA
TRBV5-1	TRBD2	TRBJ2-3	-	CASRYERGADTQYF	TGCGCCAGCAGGTATGAGCGGGGCGCAGATACGCAGTATTTT
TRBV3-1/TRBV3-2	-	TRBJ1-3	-	CASSLILRGPGNTIYF	TGTGCCAGCAGCCTTATCTTGCGGGGTCCCGGAAACACCATATATTTT
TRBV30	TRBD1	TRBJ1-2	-	CAWSTSLRTGIPNYGYTF	TGTGCCTGGAGTACCTCACTCCGGACAGGGATCCCTAACTATGGCTACACCTTC
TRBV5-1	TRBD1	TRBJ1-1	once	CASSFGQGSTEAFF	TGCGCCAGCAGCTTCGGACAGGGCAGCACTGAAGCTTTCTTT
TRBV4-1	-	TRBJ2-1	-	CASSQVGGAYNEQFF	TGCGCCAGCAGCCAAGTGGGCGGGGCCTACAATGAGCAGTTCTTC
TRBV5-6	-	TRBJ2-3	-	CASSLGGPDTQYF	TGTGCCAGCTCCCTCGGGGGCCCAGATACGCAGTATTTT
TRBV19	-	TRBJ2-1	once	CASSILQSDEQFF	TGTGCCAGTAGTATTTTACAATCGGATGAGCAGTTCTTC
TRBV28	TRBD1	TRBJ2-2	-	CASVDRGRSPSAGELFF	TGTGCCAGCGTGGACAGGGGGCGATCACCGTCGGCCGGGGAGCTGTTTTTT
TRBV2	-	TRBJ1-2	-	CASSPQGIYGYTF	TGTGCCAGCAGTCCCCAGGGGATCTATGGCTACACCTTC
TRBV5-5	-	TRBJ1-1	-	CASSQLWGRTEAFF	TGTGCCAGCAGCCAACTCTGGGGGAGGACTGAAGCTTTCTTT
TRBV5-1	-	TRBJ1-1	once	CASSLAAGSNTEAFF	TGCGCCAGCAGCTTGGCAGCGGGATCGAACACTGAAGCTTTCTTT
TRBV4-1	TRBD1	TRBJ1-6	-	CASRSWVGGENNSPLHF	TGCGCCAGCCGAAGTTGGGTAGGGGGCGAAAATAATTCACCCCTCCACTTT
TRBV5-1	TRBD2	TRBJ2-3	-	CASSLPSGGGQDTQYF	TGCGCCAGCAGCCTCCCTAGCGGGGGGGGGCAGGATACGCAGTATTTT
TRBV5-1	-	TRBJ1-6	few	CASSLQTGTPGLALHF	TGCGCCAGCAGCTTGCAAACCGGGACCCCAGGGTTGGCCCTCCACTTT
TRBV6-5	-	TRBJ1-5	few	CASSRDRTNNQPQHF	TGTGCCAGCAGCAGGGACCGGACGAATAATCAGCCCCAGCATTTT
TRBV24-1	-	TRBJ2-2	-	CATSDPARTGELFF	TGTGCCACCAGTGACCCCGCTAGGACCGGGGAGCTGTTTTTT